Sequencing of this T cell receptor (beta chain) was carried out in a study of OX40 agonist ivuxolimab in advanced cancers. Any history of autoimmune disease or systemic immunosuppression disqualified patients. Comment on this clone: Its antigen is unidentified.

Study-level results: Normalized expansion of T-cell clones was also low for some nonresponders. Some of the lowest clonal expansion was seen in partial responders at 0.1-3.0 mg/kg.

CDR3 length equals 15 residues. CDR1 and CDR2 from the germline V gene are MDHEN and SYDVKM. J lost 3 bases, V lost 5 bases, and 7 bases had no gene match. This table comes from immunoSEQ multiplex PCR, and its TCRdb copy is limited to in-frame clones, with some not included. The sample consists of approximately 65,000 clones, about 89% of them appearing once. Sequences were derived from CD4+ or CD8+ T cells sorted from blood, sampled in a trial of the OX40 agonist ivuxolimab. J is TRBJ2-3 and V is TRBV28, with 8 positions matching TRBD2. The receptor was isolated from an adult with an advanced solid tumor such as melanoma, head and neck, liver or kidney cancer. The CDR3 DNA reads TGTGCCAGCAGTCCAAGCGGGAGTGGGACAGATACGCAGTATTTT. Residues: CASSPSGSGTDTQYF.